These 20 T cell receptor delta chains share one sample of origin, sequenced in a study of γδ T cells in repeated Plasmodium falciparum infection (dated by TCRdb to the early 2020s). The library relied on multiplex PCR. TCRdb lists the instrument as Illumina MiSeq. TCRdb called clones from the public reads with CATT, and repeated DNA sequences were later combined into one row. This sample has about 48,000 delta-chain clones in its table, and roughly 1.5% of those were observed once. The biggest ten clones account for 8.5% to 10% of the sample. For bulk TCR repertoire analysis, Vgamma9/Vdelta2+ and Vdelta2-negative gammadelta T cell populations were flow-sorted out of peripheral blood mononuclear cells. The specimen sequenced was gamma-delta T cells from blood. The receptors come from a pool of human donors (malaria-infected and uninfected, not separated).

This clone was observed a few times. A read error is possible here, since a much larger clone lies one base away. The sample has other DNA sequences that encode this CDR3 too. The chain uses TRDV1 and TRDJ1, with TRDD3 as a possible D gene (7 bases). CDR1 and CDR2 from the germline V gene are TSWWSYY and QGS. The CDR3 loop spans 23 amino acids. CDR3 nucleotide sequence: TGTGCTCTTGGGGAACTAGAAGGTCCTACGTATGCTAACTGGGGAGAGTACGCCGATAAACTCATTTTT. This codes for CALGELEGPTYANWGEYADKLIF.

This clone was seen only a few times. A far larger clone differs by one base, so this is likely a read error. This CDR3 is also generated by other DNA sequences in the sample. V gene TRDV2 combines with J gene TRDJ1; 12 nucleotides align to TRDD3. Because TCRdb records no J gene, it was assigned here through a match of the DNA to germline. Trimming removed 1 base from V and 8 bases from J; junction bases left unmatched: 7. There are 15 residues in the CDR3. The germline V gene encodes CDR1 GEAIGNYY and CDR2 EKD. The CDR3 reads CACDTLLGDTQKLIF. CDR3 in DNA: TGTGCCTGTGACACTCTACTGGGGGATACCCAAAAACTCATCTTT.

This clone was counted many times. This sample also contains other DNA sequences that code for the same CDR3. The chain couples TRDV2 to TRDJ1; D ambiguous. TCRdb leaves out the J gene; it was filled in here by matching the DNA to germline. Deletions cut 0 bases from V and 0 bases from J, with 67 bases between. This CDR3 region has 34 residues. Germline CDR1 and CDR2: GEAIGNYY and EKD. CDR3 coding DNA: TGTGCCTGTGACACCGGAAACTCATTGAACATTGAAGTAGAGGGAGGTCGAGATGGCGAAAACTATATCCGCCCGTTCGATTACACCGATAAACTCATCTTT. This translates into CACDTGNSLNIEVEGGRDGENYIRPFDYTDKLIF.

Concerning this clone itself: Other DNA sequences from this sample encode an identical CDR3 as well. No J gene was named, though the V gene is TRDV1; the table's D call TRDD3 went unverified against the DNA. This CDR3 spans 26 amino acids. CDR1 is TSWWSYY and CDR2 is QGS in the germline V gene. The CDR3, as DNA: TGTGCTCTTGGGGACCTAACTTCCTTCAGTCGTACTGGTGGATACGCCCTCCTTACTTACACTGATAAGCTCATCTTT. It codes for CALGDLTSFSRTGGYALLTYTDKLIF.

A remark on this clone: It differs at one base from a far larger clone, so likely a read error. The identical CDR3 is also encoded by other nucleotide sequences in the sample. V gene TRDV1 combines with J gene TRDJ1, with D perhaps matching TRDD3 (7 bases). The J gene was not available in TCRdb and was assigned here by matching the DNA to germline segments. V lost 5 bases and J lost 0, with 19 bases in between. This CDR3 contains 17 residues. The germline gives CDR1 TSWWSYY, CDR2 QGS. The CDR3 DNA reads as TGTGCTCTTGGGCTTCCTGCGACAGGGGGATACACCGATAAACTCATCTTT. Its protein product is CALGLPATGGYTDKLIF.

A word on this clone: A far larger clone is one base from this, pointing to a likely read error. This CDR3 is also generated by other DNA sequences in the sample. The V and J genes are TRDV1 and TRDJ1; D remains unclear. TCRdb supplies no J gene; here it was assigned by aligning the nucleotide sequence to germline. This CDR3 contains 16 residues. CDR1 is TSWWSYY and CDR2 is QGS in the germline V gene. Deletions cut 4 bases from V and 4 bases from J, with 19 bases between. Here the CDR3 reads CALGGTSPPTNDKLIF. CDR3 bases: TGTGCTCTTGGGGGTACTTCTCCACCGACCAACGATAAACTCATCTTT.

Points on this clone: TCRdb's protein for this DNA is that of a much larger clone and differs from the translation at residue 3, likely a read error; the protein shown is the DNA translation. CDR3 DNA sequence: TGTGCTCCTGGGGAATTTTTTCCGTTTTCCTACGTGGGGGGATACGTAGCCACCGATAAACTCATCTTT. The encoded protein is CAPGEFFPFSYVGGYVATDKLIF. V gene TRDV1 combines with J gene TRDJ1; 10 nucleotides align to TRDD3. Assignment of the J gene here rests on matching the DNA to germline, because TCRdb gives none. CDR3 length equals 23 residues. Germline CDR1 reads TSWWSYY; CDR2 reads QGS.

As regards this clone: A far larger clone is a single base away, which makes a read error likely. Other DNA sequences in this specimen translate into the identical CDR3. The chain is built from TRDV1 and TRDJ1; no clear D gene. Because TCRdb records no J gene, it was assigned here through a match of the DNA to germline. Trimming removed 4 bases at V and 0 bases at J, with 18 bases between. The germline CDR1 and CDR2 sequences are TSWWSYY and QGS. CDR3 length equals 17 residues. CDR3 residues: CALGGWRQLVYTDKLIF. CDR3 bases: TGTGCTCTTGGGGGCTGGCGGCAGTTGGTCTACACCGATAAACTCATCTTT.

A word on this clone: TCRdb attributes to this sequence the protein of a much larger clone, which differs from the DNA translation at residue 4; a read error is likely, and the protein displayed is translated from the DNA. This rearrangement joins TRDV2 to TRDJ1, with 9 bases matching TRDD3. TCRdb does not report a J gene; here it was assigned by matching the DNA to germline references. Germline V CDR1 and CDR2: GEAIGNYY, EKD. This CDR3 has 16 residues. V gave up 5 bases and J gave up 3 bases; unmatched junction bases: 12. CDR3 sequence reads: CACGQLRLGDPDKLIF. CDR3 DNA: TGTGCCTGTGGTCAACTACGTCTGGGGGATCCCGATAAACTCATCTTT.

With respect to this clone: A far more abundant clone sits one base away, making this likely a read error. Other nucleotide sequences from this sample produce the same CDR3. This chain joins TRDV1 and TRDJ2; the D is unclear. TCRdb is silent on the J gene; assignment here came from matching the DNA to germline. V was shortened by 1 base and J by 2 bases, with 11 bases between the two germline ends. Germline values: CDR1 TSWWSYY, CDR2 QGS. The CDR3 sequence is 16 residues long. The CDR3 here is CALGERITLLTAQLFF. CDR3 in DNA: TGTGCTCTTGGGGAACGGATCACCCTGTTGACAGCACAACTCTTCTTT.

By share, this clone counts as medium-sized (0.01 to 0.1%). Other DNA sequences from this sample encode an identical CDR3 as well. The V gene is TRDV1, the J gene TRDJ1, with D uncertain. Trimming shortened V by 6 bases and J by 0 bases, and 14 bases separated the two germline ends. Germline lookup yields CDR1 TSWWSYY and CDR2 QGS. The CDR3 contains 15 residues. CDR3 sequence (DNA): TGTGCTCTTGGTCGCGCCGGCCCGTACACCGATAAACTCATCTTT. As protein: CALGRAGPYTDKLIF.

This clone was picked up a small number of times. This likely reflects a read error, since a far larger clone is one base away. The CDR3: CALGELPGGPSPIF. CDR3 DNA sequence: TGTGCTCTTGGGGAACTACCTGGGGGCCCCTCTCCGATCTTT. No J gene was assigned, while the V gene was called as TRDV1; TRDD3 is the table's D call and was not checked against the DNA. Per germline, CDR1 TSWWSYY and CDR2 QGS. The CDR3 is 14 residues long.

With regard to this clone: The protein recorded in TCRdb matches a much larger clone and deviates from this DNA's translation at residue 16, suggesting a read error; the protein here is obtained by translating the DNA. The CDR3: CACDTVLGLSSWDTRKMFF. CDR3 sequence (DNA): TGTGCCTGTGACACCGTGCTGGGTCTCAGCTCCTGGGACACCCGAAAGATGTTTTTC. This chain links TRDV2 with TRDJ3, with D perhaps matching TRDD3 (5 bases). No J gene was available from TCRdb, and it was assigned here by a germline match of the DNA. Per germline, CDR1 GEAIGNYY and CDR2 EKD. The CDR3 runs to 19 residues.

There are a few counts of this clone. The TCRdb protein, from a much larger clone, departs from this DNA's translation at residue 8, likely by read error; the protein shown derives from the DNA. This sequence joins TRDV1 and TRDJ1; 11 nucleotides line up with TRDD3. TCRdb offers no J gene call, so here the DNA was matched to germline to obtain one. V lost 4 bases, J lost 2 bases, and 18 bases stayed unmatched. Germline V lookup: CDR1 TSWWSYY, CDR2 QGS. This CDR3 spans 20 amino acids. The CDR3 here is CALGAAFDWWGIRGTDKLIF. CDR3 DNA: TGTGCTCTTGGGGCCGCCTTCGACTGGTGGGGGATACGGGGGACCGATAAACTCATCTTT.

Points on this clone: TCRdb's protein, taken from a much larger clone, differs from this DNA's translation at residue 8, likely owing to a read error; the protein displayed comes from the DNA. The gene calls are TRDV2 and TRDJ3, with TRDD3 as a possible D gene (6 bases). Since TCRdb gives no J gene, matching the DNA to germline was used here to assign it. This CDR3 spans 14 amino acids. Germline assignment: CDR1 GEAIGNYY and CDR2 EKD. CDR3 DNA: TGTGCCTGTGTCCCGCCCTGGGGCACCCGACAGATGTTTTTC. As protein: CACVPPWGTRQMFF.

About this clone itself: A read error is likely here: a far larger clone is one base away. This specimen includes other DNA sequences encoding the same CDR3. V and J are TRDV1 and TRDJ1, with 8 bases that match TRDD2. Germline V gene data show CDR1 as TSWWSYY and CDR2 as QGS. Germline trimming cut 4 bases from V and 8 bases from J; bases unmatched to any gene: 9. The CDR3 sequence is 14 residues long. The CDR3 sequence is CALGATSYRGKLIF. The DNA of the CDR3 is TGTGCTCTTGGGGCCACTTCCTACCGGGGAAAACTCATCTTT.

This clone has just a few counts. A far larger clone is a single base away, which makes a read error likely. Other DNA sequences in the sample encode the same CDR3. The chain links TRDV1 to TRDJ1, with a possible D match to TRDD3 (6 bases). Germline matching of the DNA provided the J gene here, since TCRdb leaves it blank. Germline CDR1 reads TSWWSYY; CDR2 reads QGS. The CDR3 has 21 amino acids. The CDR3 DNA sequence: TGTGCCCTTGGGGAACCCCATCCTGTCCCGGGGGACCTGTCCGTCACCGATAAACTCATCTTT. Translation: CALGEPHPVPGDLSVTDKLIF.

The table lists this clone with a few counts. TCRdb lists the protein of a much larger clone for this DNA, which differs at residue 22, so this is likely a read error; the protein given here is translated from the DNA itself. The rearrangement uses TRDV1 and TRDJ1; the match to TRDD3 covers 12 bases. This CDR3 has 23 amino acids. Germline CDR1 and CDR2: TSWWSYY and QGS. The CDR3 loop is CALGGGFLTLNWGIPGYTDKLTF. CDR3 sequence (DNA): TGTGCTCTTGGGGGAGGCTTCCTTACACTTAACTGGGGGATACCCGGGTACACCGATAAACTCACCTTT.

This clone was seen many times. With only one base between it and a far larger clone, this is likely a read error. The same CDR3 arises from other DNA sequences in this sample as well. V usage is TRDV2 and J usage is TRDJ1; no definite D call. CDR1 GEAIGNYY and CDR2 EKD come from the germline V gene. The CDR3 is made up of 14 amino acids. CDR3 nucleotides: TGTGCCTGTGACTCCTTACTTAACACTGATAAACTCATCTTT. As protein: CACDSLLNTDKLIF.

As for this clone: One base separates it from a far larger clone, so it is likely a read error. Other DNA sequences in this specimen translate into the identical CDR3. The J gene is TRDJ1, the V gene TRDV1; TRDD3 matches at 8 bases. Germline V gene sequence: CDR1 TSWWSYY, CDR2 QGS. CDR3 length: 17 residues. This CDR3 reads CALKKGSWGKYTDKLIF. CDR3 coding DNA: TGTGCTCTTAAGAAAGGTAGCTGGGGGAAGTACACCGACAAACTCATCTTT.